The 27 T cell receptor beta chains reported below all come from one sample, sequenced in a study of cytomegalovirus exposure and HLA in healthy donors. Both 60 Vbeta primers and 13 Jbeta primers went into the PCR. Here immunoSEQ multiplex PCR was the method, and the copy in TCRdb shows in-frame clones only, minus some. The data hold over 150,000 clones, with 82% observed a single time. Material: PBMCs. The receptors originated from a boy aged 2 to 10 in good health and CMV-seronegative.

The gene calls are TRBV6-5 and TRBJ2-7; no definite D call. The CDR3 runs 14 residues. Per the germline V gene, CDR1 is MNHEY and CDR2 is SVGAGI. Trimming pared 5 bases from V and 0 bases from J, leaving 11 bases between. In nucleotides, the CDR3 is TGTGCCAGCAGTGAACCCTGGAGCTCCTACGAGCAGTACTTC. It is translated as CASSEPWSSYEQYF.

The genes are TRBV7-3 and TRBJ2-1; a weak D match, TRBD2 (6 bases). The V end lost 2 bases, the J end lost 9 bases, and 14 bases lay between the germline ends. Germline-derived CDR1 and CDR2 are SGHTA and FQGTGA. The CDR3 is 14 residues long. This CDR3 reads CASSLVAGMGEQFF. The CDR3 DNA is TGTGCCAGCAGCTTAGTGGCGGGGATGGGTGAGCAGTTCTTC.

A single count supports this clone. This rearrangement joins TRBV10-3 to TRBJ1-2; the match to TRBD1 covers 11 bases. In germline, CDR1 is ENHRY, CDR2 SYGVKD. The CDR3 runs to 13 residues. V lost 9 bases, J lost 4 bases, and 4 bases stayed unmatched. CDR3 amino acids: CAMGGTGGYGYTF. Here the CDR3 DNA reads TGTGCCATGGGGGGGACAGGGGGCTATGGCTACACCTTC.

This clone was observed a handful of times. Other DNA sequences from this sample encode an identical CDR3 as well. V and J are TRBV5-1 and TRBJ1-1; possible D gene TRBD1, 5 bases. Germline V CDR1 and CDR2: SGHRS, YFSETQ. The germline V and J ends were trimmed by 0 bases and 3 bases, with 6 bases remaining between them. CDR3 length: 13 amino acids. The CDR3 bases are TGCGCCAGCAGCTTGGTAGGGGACACTGAAGCTTTCTTT. This sequence encodes CASSLVGDTEAFF.

The chain combines TRBV4-1 with TRBJ1-4, with 9 bases fitting TRBD1. The CDR3 runs 18 residues. Germline V gene sequence: CDR1 MGHRA, CDR2 YSYEKL. Unmatched junction bases numbered 12, after V lost 0 bases and J lost 7 bases. CDR3 amino acids: CASSQDGHRGRAGEKLFF. The CDR3 region has the DNA TGCGCCAGCAGCCAAGATGGACACAGGGGGCGAGCGGGTGAAAAACTGTTTTTT.

The chain recombines TRBV7-9 with TRBJ1-1; the D gene is possibly TRBD1 (6 bases). CDR1 SEHNR and CDR2 FQNEAQ come from the germline V gene (reference sequence). V was trimmed by 3 bases and J by 3 bases, leaving 8 bases between them. This CDR3 is built from 13 residues. This CDR3 reads CASSFPGDTEAFF. The CDR3 DNA follows: TGTGCCAGCAGCTTCCCAGGGGACACTGAAGCTTTCTTT.

This sequence joins TRBV15 and TRBJ2-3; D is possibly TRBD2 (6 bases). The V gene's germline CDR1 is LNHNV and CDR2 YYDKDF (reference sequence). The CDR3 totals 16 residues. With 3 bases removed from V and 0 bases from J, the gap between germline ends came to 13 bases. CDR3 nucleotides: TGTGCCACCAGCAGGATGCGGGAAATCAGCACAGATACGCAGTATTTT. Translated, it gives CATSRMREISTDTQYF.

V gene TRBV7-3 combines with J gene TRBJ2-3; D is undetermined. CDR1 and CDR2 from the germline V gene are SGHTA and FQGTGA. The CDR3 length is 16 residues. Trimming pared 2 bases from V and 6 bases from J, leaving 18 bases between. CDR3: CASSLPPRGSVDTQYF. The CDR3 DNA sequence: TGTGCCAGCAGCTTACCCCCCCGTGGCTCCGTCGATACGCAGTATTTT.

The gene calls are TRBV9 and TRBJ2-1; 8 nucleotides agree with TRBD2. The CDR3 spans 15 residues. The junction had 11 bases not matched to a gene; V was cut back by 2 bases and J by 10 bases. From germline, CDR1 is SGDLS and CDR2 YYNGEE. CDR3 loop: CASSVLATTGGEQFF. The CDR3 DNA reads TGTGCCAGCAGCGTTCTAGCCACCACGGGAGGGGAGCAGTTCTTC.

The chain has TRBV6-5 and TRBJ1-2; D gene unclear. This CDR3 has 13 amino acids. Germline values: CDR1 MNHEY, CDR2 SVGAGI. V was trimmed by 5 bases and J by 3 bases, leaving 10 bases between them. The CDR3 DNA reads as TGTGCCAGCAGTATCCCGGGAGACTATGGCTACACCTTC. Amino acid sequence: CASSIPGDYGYTF.

The CDR3 region has the DNA TGTGCCAGCAGCCAGGGGGGGCTAGCGGGAGGGGGAGATACGCAGTATTTT. It translates to CASSQGGLAGGGDTQYF. The chain uses TRBV4-2 and TRBJ2-3; TRBD2 aligns across 12 bases. The V gene end was trimmed by 3 bases and the J gene end by 5 bases; junction bases not matched to a gene: 9. Per germline, CDR1 LGHNA and CDR2 YNFKEQ. The CDR3 contains 17 residues.

This chain links TRBV11-2 with TRBJ1-6; 7 bases match TRBD1. In germline, CDR1 is SGHAT, CDR2 FQNNGV. V gave up 5 bases and J gave up 4 bases; unmatched junction bases: 5. This CDR3 comprises 15 residues. The CDR3 sequence is CASSTTGQYNSPLHF. As DNA, the CDR3 is TGTGCCAGCAGCACCACGGGACAGTATAATTCACCCCTCCACTTT.

The chain uses TRBV19 and TRBJ2-3; the D gene is possibly TRBD1 (6 bases). V lost 1 base to trimming and J lost 1 base, with 12 bases between them. Germline V lookup: CDR1 LNHDA, CDR2 SQIVND (reference sequence). The CDR3 spans 16 residues. CDR3 residues: CASSIVVAGGTDTQYF. DNA for the CDR3: TGTGCCAGTAGTATAGTGGTGGCAGGGGGCACAGATACGCAGTATTTT.

The chain is built from TRBV7-9 and TRBJ1-1; D unresolved. V lost 1 base, J lost 1 base, and 4 bases lay in between. CDR3 length: 13 amino acids. Looked up from germline, CDR1 is SEHNR and CDR2 is FQNEAQ (reference sequence). The CDR3 DNA sequence: TGTGCCAGCAGCTTAGTTCAGAACACTGAAGCTTTCTTT. Protein: CASSLVQNTEAFF.

The chain links TRBV4-3 to TRBJ2-3, with TRBD2 identical over 10 bases. CDR1 is LGHNA and CDR2 is YSLEER in the germline V gene. The junction had 8 bases not matched to a gene; V was cut back by 1 base and J by 4 bases. The CDR3 contains 17 residues. For the CDR3, the DNA is TGCGCCAGCAGCCAAGGAATTAGCGGGGGGTACGCAGATACGCAGTATTTT. It yields the protein CASSQGISGGYADTQYF.

The chain combines TRBV6-5 with TRBJ1-1, with a weak D call TRBD1 (6 bases). The V and J ends lost 5 bases and 5 bases respectively, with 18 bases between them. Germline CDR1 and CDR2: MNHEY and SVGAGI. CDR3 size: 15 residues. CDR3 DNA sequence: TGTGCCAGCAGTGTCCGGACAGCCCCGAGTACTGAAGCTTTCTTT. It specifies CASSVRTAPSTEAFF.

The chain has TRBV5-6 and TRBJ1-2; 7 bases line up with TRBD1. V lost 3 bases, J lost 3 bases, and 5 bases stayed unmatched. This CDR3 has 14 residues. Germline CDR1 and CDR2: SGHDT and YYEEEE. CDR3: CASSSRDRDYGYTF. CDR3 DNA: TGTGCCAGCAGCTCCCGCGACAGGGACTATGGCTACACCTTC.

Only a few counts were recorded for this clone. The chain combines TRBV7-9 with TRBJ1-1; D is unresolved. The germline V gene encodes CDR1 SEHNR and CDR2 FQNEAQ (reference sequence). Trimming shortened V by 3 bases and J by 3 bases, and 11 bases separated the two germline ends. The CDR3 consists of 14 residues. The CDR3 sequence is CASSFTMRDTEAFF. CDR3 in DNA: TGTGCCAGCAGCTTCACCATGCGGGACACTGAAGCTTTCTTT. Using reference TRBV7-9 and TRBJ1-1 for the parts outside the CDR3, the full variable domain is DTGVSQNPRHKITKRGQNVTFRCDPISEHNRLYWYRQTLGQGPEFLTYFQNEAQLEKSRLLSDRFSAERPKGSFSTLEIQRTEQGDSAMYLCASSFTMRDTEAFFGQGTRLTVV.

CDR3 region: CASTPGTRGAYEQYF. In nucleotides, the CDR3 is TGTGCCAGCACCCCTGGGACTAGGGGCGCCTACGAGCAGTACTTC. The V gene is TRBV2, the J gene TRBJ2-7; 8 positions match TRBD2. The germline CDR1 and CDR2 sequences are SNHLY and FYNNEI. J lost 2 bases, V lost 7 bases, and 10 bases had no gene match. CDR3 length: 15 amino acids.

V and J are TRBV4-1 and TRBJ1-5; D not certain. Trimming left V 0 bases short and J 0 bases short, with 9 bases between. CDR1 is MGHRA and CDR2 is YSYEKL in the germline V gene. The CDR3 runs to 16 residues. This CDR3 is CASSQDTGISNQPQHF. CDR3 in DNA: TGCGCCAGCAGCCAAGATACGGGGATTAGCAATCAGCCCCAGCATTTT.

This clone has just a few counts. The chain links TRBV7-2 to TRBJ1-2; 9 positions match TRBD1. CDR1 is SGHTA and CDR2 is FQGNSA in the germline V gene. This CDR3 comprises 13 residues. CDR3 sequence: CAIGTGLNYGYTF. Here the CDR3 DNA reads TGTGCGATCGGGACAGGGCTTAACTATGGCTACACCTTC.

This chain connects TRBV7-9 to TRBJ2-2, with 7 bases that match TRBD1. Germline trimming cut 4 bases from V and 3 bases from J; bases unmatched to any gene: 5. There are 15 residues in the CDR3. The germline CDR1 and CDR2 sequences are SEHNR and FQNEAQ (reference sequence). The CDR3: CASSSPTGHTGELFF. Here the CDR3 DNA reads TGTGCCAGCAGCTCCCCGACAGGGCACACCGGGGAGCTGTTTTTT.

V gene TRBV7-2 combines with J gene TRBJ2-6; TRBD2 matches at 12 bases. The germline gives CDR1 SGHTA, CDR2 FQGNSA. V gave up 4 bases and J gave up 2 bases; unmatched junction bases: 3. This CDR3 spans 17 amino acids. CDR3 sequence (DNA): TGTGCCAGCAGCTGGACTAGCGGGATGGCTGGGGCCAACGTCCTGACTTTC. It is translated as CASSWTSGMAGANVLTF.

The V and J genes are TRBV21-1 and TRBJ1-5; the table assigns TRBD1, which was not confirmed against the DNA. TRBV21-1 is a pseudogene. This CDR3 has 19 amino acids. The CDR3: CASSKALESGTGVNQPQHF. CDR3 nucleotides: TGTGCCAGCAGCAAAGCCTTAGAATCGGGGACAGGGGTCAATCAGCCCCAGCATTTT.

The chain has TRBV11-1 and TRBJ2-7; D is perhaps TRBD2 (7 bases). The germline V gene encodes CDR1 SGHAT and CDR2 FQDESV (reference sequence). Trimming left V 1 base short and J 0 bases short, with 10 bases between. This CDR3 contains 15 residues. The CDR3 DNA is TGTGCCAGCAGCTTAGAGGGGGGGAGCTCCTACGAGCAGTACTTC. It encodes CASSLEGGSSYEQYF.

The V gene is TRBV7-9, the J gene TRBJ1-2, with 10 nucleotides matching TRBD1. Germline-derived CDR1 and CDR2 are SEHNR and FQNEAQ (reference sequence). The CDR3 has 14 residues. J gave up 4 bases and V 1 base, and 0 bases lay outside the gene matches. CDR3 sequence (DNA): TGTGCCAGCAGCTTAGGACAGGGGGCCTATGGCTACACCTTC. Amino acid sequence: CASSLGQGAYGYTF. Using reference TRBV7-9 and TRBJ1-2 for the parts outside the CDR3, the full variable domain is DTGVSQNPRHKITKRGQNVTFRCDPISEHNRLYWYRQTLGQGPEFLTYFQNEAQLEKSRLLSDRFSAERPKGSFSTLEIQRTEQGDSAMYLCASSLGQGAYGYTFGSGTRLTVV.

The V call is TRBV15, the J call TRBJ1-2, with 8 nucleotides matching TRBD1. Germline CDR1 is LNHNV and CDR2 is YYDKDF (reference sequence). The junction had 11 bases not matched to a gene; V was cut back by 0 bases and J by 8 bases. This CDR3 has 16 amino acids. CDR3 DNA sequence: TGTGCCACCAGCAGAGAAGAGGGACAGGAGAAACGAGGCTACACCTTC. Protein sequence: CATSREEGQEKRGYTF.